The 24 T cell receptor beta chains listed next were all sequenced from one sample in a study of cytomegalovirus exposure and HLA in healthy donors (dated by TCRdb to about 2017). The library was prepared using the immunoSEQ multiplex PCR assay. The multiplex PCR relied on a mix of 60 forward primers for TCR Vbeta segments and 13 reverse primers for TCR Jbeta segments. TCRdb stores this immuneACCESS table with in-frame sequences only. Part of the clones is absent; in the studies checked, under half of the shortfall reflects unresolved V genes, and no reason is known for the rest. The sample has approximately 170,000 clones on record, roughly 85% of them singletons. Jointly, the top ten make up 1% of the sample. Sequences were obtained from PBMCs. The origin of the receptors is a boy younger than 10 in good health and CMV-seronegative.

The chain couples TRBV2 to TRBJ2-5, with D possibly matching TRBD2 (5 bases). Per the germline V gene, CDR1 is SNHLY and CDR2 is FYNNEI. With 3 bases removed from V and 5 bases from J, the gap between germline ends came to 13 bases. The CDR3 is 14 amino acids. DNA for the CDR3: TGTGCCAGCAGTGACGAGAGGGAAGGGGAGACCCAGTACTTC. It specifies CASSDEREGETQYF.

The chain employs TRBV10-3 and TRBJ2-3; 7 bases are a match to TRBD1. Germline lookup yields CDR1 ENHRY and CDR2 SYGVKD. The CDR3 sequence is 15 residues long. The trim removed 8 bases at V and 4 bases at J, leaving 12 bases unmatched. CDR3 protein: CAIRKENRGADTQYF. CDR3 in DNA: TGTGCCATCCGGAAAGAAAACAGGGGTGCAGATACGCAGTATTTT.

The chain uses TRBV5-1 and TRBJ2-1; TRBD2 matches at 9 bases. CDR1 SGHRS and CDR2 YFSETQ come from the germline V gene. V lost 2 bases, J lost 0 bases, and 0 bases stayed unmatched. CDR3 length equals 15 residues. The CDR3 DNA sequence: TGCGCCAGCAGCTTTAGCGGGAGCTCCTACAATGAGCAGTTCTTC. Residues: CASSFSGSSYNEQFF.

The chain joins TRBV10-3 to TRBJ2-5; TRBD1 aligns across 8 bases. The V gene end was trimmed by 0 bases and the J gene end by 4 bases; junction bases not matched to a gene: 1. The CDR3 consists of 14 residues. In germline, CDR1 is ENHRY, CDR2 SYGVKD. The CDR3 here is CAISESTGVETQYF. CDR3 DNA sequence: TGTGCCATCAGTGAGTCGACAGGGGTAGAGACCCAGTACTTC.

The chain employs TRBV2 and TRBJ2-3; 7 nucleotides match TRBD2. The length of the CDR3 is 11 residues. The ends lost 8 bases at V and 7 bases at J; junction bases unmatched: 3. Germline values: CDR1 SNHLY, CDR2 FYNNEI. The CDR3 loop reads CASSRGNTQYF. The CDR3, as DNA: TGTGCCAGCTCGCGGGGGAATACGCAGTATTTT.

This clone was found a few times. Here the CDR3 DNA reads TGTGCCAGCAGCTTAGTTTCGACAGAAAGAAATGAAAAACTGTTTTTT. Amino acid sequence: CASSLVSTERNEKLFF. The chain couples TRBV7-6 to TRBJ1-4; weak D call: TRBD1 (5 bases). Germline-derived CDR1 and CDR2 are SGHVS and FNYEAQ. The CDR3 length is 16 residues. The germline V and J ends were trimmed by 1 base and 5 bases, with 14 bases remaining between them.

CDR3 in DNA: TGCGCCAGCAGCTCCCCCGTCTTAGCGCGGGAGACCCAGTACTTC. Protein: CASSSPVLARETQYF. The chain combines TRBV4-1 with TRBJ2-5; TRBD2 is a possible D gene (5 bases). Germline loops: CDR1 MGHRA, CDR2 YSYEKL. V shed 5 bases and J shed 5 bases, with 18 bases lying between them. The CDR3 covers 15 residues.

The CDR3 protein is CASSLGGSGSTDTQYF. CDR3 DNA: TGCGCCAGCAGCTTGGGGGGTAGCGGGAGCACAGATACGCAGTATTTT. The gene calls are TRBV5-1 and TRBJ2-3; 7 bases map to TRBD2. V was pared by 0 bases and J by 0 bases, with 4 bases of the junction left unmatched. The CDR3 spans 16 residues. Germline-derived CDR1 and CDR2 are SGHRS and YFSETQ.

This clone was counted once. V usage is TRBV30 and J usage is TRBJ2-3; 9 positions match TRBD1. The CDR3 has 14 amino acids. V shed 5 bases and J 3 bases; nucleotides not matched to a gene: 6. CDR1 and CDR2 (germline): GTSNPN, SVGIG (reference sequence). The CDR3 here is CAWGTGTGTDTQYF. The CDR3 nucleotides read TGTGCCTGGGGAACCGGGACAGGGACAGATACGCAGTATTTT.

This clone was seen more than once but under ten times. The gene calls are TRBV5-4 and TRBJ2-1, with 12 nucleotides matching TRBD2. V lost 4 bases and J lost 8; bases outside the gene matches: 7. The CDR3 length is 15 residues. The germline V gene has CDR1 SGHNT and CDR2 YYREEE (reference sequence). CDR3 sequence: CASSPLAGGPDEQFF. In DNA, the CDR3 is TGTGCCAGCAGCCCTCTAGCGGGAGGGCCCGATGAGCAGTTCTTC.

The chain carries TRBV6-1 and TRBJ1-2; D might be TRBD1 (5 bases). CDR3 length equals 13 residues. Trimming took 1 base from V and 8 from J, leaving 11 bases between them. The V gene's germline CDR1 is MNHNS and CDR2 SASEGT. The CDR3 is CASSEGGGRGYTF. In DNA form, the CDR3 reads TGTGCCAGCAGTGAAGGGGGGGGTCGAGGCTACACCTTC.

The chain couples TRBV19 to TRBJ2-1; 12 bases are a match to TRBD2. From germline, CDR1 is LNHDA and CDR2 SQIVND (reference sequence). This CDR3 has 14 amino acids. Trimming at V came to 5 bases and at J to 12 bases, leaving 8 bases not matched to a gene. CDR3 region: CASSPLTSGSLQFF. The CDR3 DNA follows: TGTGCCAGTAGTCCGTTGACTAGCGGGAGTTTGCAGTTCTTC.

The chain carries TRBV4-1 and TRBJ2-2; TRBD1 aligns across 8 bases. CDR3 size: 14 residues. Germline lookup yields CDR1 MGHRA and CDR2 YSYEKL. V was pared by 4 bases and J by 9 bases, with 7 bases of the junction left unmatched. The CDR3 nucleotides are TGCGCCAGCAGCCTCCTCCCAGGGGGCCGGGAGCTGTTTTTT. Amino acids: CASSLLPGGRELFF.

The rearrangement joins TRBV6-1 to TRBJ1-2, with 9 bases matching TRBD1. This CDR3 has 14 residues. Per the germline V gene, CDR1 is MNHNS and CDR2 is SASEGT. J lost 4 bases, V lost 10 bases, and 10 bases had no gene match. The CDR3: CATLPGTGSYGYTF. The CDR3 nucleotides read TGTGCCACTCTTCCGGGGACAGGGTCCTATGGCTACACCTTC.

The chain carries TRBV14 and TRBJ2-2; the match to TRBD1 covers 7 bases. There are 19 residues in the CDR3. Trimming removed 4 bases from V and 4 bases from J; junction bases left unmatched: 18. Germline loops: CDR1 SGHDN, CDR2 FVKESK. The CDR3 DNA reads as TGTGCCAGCAGCCCCTCTGCACAACAGGGGTGGGGGAGCACCGGGGAGCTGTTTTTT. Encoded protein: CASSPSAQQGWGSTGELFF.

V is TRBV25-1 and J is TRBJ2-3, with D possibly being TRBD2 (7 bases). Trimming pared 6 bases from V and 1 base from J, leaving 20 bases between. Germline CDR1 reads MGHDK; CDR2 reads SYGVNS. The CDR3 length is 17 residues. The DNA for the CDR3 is TGTGCCAGCAGGAGAGGGGGGGCCCCCCGGGGCACAGATACGCAGTATTTT. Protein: CASRRGGAPRGTDTQYF.

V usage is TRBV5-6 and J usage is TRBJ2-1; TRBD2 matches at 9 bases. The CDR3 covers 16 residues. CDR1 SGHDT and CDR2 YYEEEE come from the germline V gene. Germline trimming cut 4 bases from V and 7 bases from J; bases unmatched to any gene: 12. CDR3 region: CASSPGGGGARNEQFF. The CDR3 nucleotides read TGTGCCAGCAGCCCGGGGGGCGGGGGGGCAAGGAATGAGCAGTTCTTC.

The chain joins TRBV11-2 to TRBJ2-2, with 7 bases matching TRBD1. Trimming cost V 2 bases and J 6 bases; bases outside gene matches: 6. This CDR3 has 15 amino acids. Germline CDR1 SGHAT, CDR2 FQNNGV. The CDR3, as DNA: TGTGCCAGCAGCTTAAGAGACAGGGCGTCCGGGGAGCTGTTTTTT. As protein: CASSLRDRASGELFF.

The chain's CDR3 is CAISALAGSTDTQYF. The DNA of the CDR3 is TGTGCCATCAGTGCACTAGCGGGTAGCACAGATACGCAGTATTTT. The chain recombines TRBV10-3 with TRBJ2-3; 9 bases align to TRBD2. There are 15 residues in the CDR3. Germline assignment: CDR1 ENHRY and CDR2 SYGVKD. Trimming at V came to 4 bases and at J to 0 bases, leaving 2 bases not matched to a gene.

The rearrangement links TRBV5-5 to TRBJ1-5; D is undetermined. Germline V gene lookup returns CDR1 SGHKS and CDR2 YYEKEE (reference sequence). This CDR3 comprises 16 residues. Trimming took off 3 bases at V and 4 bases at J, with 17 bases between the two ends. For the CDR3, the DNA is TGTGCCAGCAGCTCCACCGCGCAGGCTAATAATCAGCCCCAGCATTTT. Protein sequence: CASSSTAQANNQPQHF.

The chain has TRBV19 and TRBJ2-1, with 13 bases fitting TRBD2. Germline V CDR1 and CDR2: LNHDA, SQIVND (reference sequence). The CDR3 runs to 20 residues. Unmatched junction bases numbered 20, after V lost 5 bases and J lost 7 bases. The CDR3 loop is CASSFPRQGGKTSGRNEQFF. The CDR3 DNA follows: TGTGCCAGTAGTTTCCCGAGACAGGGGGGTAAGACTAGCGGGAGGAATGAGCAGTTCTTC.

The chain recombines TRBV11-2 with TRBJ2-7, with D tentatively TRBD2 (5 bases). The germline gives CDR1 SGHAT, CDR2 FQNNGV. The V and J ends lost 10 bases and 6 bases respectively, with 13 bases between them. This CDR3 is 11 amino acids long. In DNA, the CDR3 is TGTGCCACCCGAGAGGGTGTCGAGCAGTACTTC. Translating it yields CATREGVEQYF.

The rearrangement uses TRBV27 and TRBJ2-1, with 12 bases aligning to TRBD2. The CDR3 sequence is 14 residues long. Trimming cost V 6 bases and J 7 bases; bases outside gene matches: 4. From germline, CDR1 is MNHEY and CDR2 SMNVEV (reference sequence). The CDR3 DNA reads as TGTGCCAGCAGGACTAGCGGGAGCTCGAATGAGCAGTTCTTC. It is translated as CASRTSGSSNEQFF.

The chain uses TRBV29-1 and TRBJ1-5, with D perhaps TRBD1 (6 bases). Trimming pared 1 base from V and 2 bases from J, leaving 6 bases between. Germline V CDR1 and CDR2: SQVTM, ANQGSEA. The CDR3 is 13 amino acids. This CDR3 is CSVEGTGNQPQHF. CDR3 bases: TGCAGCGTTGAAGGGACAGGCAATCAGCCCCAGCATTTT.